A selection of T cell receptor beta chains follows, all from one sample in a study of shared clonotypes between healthy human individuals. Assay: immunoSEQ multiplex PCR; the TCRdb copy retains only in-frame clones and omits some. The sample records about 1.1 million clones, around 78% being singletons. Sequenced material: memory CD4+ T cells from PBMCs. All receptors derive from a man between 18 and 29 years old in good health. Some clones in this sample may be carry-over from other donors' samples. Both conserved end residues are part of each CDR3. D genes are given only for firm matches. A clone size is listed for some rows: how often the clone was seen (once, few, many), or a class if it is expanded.

>TRBV18|-|TRBJ1-1|-
TGCGCCAGCTCACAAAGACAGGAGGGGACTGAAGCTTTCTTT
CASSQRQEGTEAFF
>TRBV6-4|TRBD2|TRBJ2-1|-
TGTGCCAGCAGAAGCGGGAGGGCCTACAATGAGCAGTTCTTC
CASRSGRAYNEQFF
>TRBV5-1|TRBD1|TRBJ2-3|-
TGCGCCAGCAGCTCGAGACAGGGGGGAGATACGCAGTATTTT
CASSSRQGGDTQYF
>TRBV5-1|-|TRBJ1-1|-
TGCGCCAGCAGCTCACAAGGAGGGGTCACTGAAGCTTTCTTT
CASSSQGGVTEAFF
>TRBV30|TRBD2|TRBJ2-1|-
TGTGCCTGGAGTGGCTTGGCTAGCGGGTTTTACAATGAGCAGTTCTTC
CAWSGLASGFYNEQFF
>TRBV30|TRBD2|TRBJ2-4|-
TGTGCCTGGAGTCCGGATCGGGGGGGCGCGGGAAACATTCAGTACTTC
CAWSPDRGGAGNIQYF
>TRBV6-5|-|TRBJ1-1|-
TGTGCCAGCAGTTCTTACAGGGCGGTTGAAGCTTTCTTT
CASSSYRAVEAFF
>TRBV29-1|-|TRBJ2-6|-
TGCAGCGTTGAAGATCCTGGTGGGGCCAACGTCCTGACTTTC
CSVEDPGGANVLTF
>TRBV15|TRBD2|TRBJ2-7|few
TGTGCCACCAGCAGAGATCTCTTGGCTAGCGGATACGAGCAGTACTTC
CATSRDLLASGYEQYF
>TRBV11-2|TRBD2|TRBJ2-7|-
TGTGCCAGCAGCCACAGCGGGAGGGCCTACGAGCAGTACTTC
CASSHSGRAYEQYF
>TRBV27|TRBD2|TRBJ2-7|-
TGTGCCAGCAGGTCCGGGGGGGGGAGCTCCTACGAGCAGTACTTC
CASRSGGGSSYEQYF
>TRBV30|TRBD1|TRBJ2-2|-
TGTGCCTGGGGGACAGGGGGTATGAATGGCGGGGAGCTGTTTTTT
CAWGTGGMNGGELFF
>TRBV28|-|TRBJ2-7|-
TGTGCCAGCAGCCGATCTGGCAGGCCCTACGAGCAGTACTTC
CASSRSGRPYEQYF
>TRBV5-1|TRBD2|TRBJ2-2|-
TGCGCCAGCAGCTGGGGAGGGGATACCGGGGAGCTGTTTTTT
CASSWGGDTGELFF
>TRBV7-2|TRBD1|TRBJ1-5|-
TGTGCCAGCAGCTTACTCGGGACAGGGGGACACAATCAGCCCCAGCATTTT
CASSLLGTGGHNQPQHF
>TRBV7-6|TRBD2|TRBJ2-5|-
TGTGCCAGCAGCTTAGGACTAGCGGGAGTGGTGGAGACCCAGTACTTC
CASSLGLAGVVETQYF
>TRBV19|TRBD1|TRBJ2-7|-
TGTGCCAGTAGGTCGACAGGGAATTCGGCCTACGAGCAGTACTTC
CASRSTGNSAYEQYF
>TRBV18|TRBD2|TRBJ2-7|-
TGTGCCAGCTCACCAGGCTCTAGCGGGAGGTACAACGAGCAGTACTTC
CASSPGSSGRYNEQYF
>TRBV5-5|-|TRBJ1-2|-
TGTGCCAGCAGCTTGGACAGCTTCTTCAACTATGGCTACACCTTC
CASSLDSFFNYGYTF
>TRBV6-6|-|TRBJ1-6|-
TGTGCCAGCAGTTACCGGGGGAATTCACCCCTCCACTTT
CASSYRGNSPLHF
>TRBV5-1|TRBD2|TRBJ2-7|once
TGCGCCAGCAGCTTGGACCTAGCGGGAGTGGGGGAGCAGTACTTC
CASSLDLAGVGEQYF
>TRBV6-4|-|TRBJ2-7|-
TGTGCCAGCAAAGTGTTTCCCAGCTCCTACGAGCAGTACTTC
CASKVFPSSYEQYF
>TRBV27|-|TRBJ2-5|once
TGTGCCAGCCCTCCTACCGCTGGTCCAGCGCGTCAAGAGACCCAGTACTTC
CASPPTAGPARQETQYF
>TRBV5-1|TRBD1|TRBJ2-7|-
TGCGCCAGCAGCCCGATGGGGACAGCCGACTACGAGCAGTACTTC
CASSPMGTADYEQYF
>TRBV5-4|TRBD1|TRBJ2-1|-
TGTGCCAGCAGCAGCCCGGGACAGGGGCCCTACAATGAGCAGTTCTTC
CASSSPGQGPYNEQFF
>TRBV6-1|-|TRBJ2-5|-
TGTGCCAGCAGCGCGGACAGTTTCCAAGAGACCCAGTACTTC
CASSADSFQETQYF
>TRBV9|-|TRBJ1-3|few
TGTGCCAGCAGTGGAGAGGGGTCTAGGGGAAACACCATATATTTT
CASSGEGSRGNTIYF
>TRBV7-9|TRBD2|TRBJ2-7|-
TGTGCCAGCAGCTTATCTTCTCGGCTAGCGGGGGTCTTC
CASSLSSRLAGVF
>TRBV30|-|TRBJ2-7|-
TGTGCCTGGAGTGTAGGTGGGGGGCTCGAGCAGTACTTC
CAWSVGGGLEQYF
>TRBV6-1|TRBD1|TRBJ2-4|-
TGTGCCAGCAGAAAGACAGGGGATTGGAACATTCAGTACTTC
CASRKTGDWNIQYF
>TRBV7-2|-|TRBJ2-5|-
TGTGCCAGCAGCGCACTAGGGGCGGGGACCCAGTACTTC
CASSALGAGTQYF
>TRBV2|-|TRBJ2-1|few
TGTGCCAGCAGTGAATACGGCTGGAATGAGCAGTTCTTC
CASSEYGWNEQFF
>TRBV7-8|TRBD2|TRBJ2-1|-
TGTGCCAGCAGCCTCATGGGCGGGAGCTCCTACAATGAGCAGTTCTTC
CASSLMGGSSYNEQFF
>TRBV20-1|-|TRBJ1-1|few
TGCAGTGCTAGTCTTAACAGTCGGGCTTTCTTT
CSASLNSRAFF
>TRBV7-8|-|TRBJ1-1|-
TGTGCCAGCAGCCATACGGGGGGGGCTGAAGCTTTCTTT
CASSHTGGAEAFF